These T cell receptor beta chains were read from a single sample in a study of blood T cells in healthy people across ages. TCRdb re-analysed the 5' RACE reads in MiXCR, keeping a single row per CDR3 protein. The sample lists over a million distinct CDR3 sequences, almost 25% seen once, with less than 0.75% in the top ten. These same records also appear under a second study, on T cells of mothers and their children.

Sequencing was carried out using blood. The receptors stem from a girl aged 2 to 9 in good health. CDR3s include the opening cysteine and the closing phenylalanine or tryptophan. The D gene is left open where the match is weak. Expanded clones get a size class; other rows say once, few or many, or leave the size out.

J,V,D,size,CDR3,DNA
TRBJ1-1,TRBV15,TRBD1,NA,CATSTPGTGNTEAFF,TGTGCCACCAGCACACCCGGGACAGGGAACACTGAAGCTTTCTTT
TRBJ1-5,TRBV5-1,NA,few,CASSAGPTNQPQHF,TGCGCCAGCAGCGCGGGACCTACGAATCAGCCCCAGCACTTT
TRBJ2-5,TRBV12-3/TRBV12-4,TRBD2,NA,CASSHPSGHILAGGLETQYF,TGTGCCAGCAGTCACCCTAGTGGCCATATCCTAGCGGGAGGGCTCGAGACCCAGTACTTC
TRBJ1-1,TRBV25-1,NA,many,CASSEIRGNTEAFF,TGTGCCAGCAGTGAAATACGAGGCAACACTGAAGCTTTCTTT
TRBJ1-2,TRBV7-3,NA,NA,CASSQLRDTIYGYTF,TGTGCCAGCAGCCAGCTACGGGACACAATCTATGGCTACACCTTC
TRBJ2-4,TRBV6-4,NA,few,CASTKSGATSKNIQYF,TGTGCCAGCACTAAGTCGGGGGCCACCTCCAAAAACATTCAGTACTTC
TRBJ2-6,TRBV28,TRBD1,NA,CASSLWQGAGANVLTF,TGTGCCAGCAGTTTATGGCAGGGGGCTGGGGCCAACGTCCTGACTTTC
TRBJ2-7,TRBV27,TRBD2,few,CASSLLGGRAYEQYF,TGTGCCAGCAGTTTATTGGGCGGGAGGGCCTACGAGCAGTACTTC
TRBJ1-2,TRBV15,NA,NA,CATSRPTDYGYTF,TGTGCCACCAGCAGACCCACGGACTATGGCTACACCTTC
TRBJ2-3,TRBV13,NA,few,CASSFRGEDTQYF,TGTGCCAGCAGCTTCAGGGGCGAAGATACGCAGTATTTT
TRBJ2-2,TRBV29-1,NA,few,CSVLLGELFF,TGCAGCGTCCTACTGGGGGAGCTGTTTTTT
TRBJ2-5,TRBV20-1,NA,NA,CSAYTGEGVGGFQETQYF,TGCAGTGCATATACCGGGGAGGGGGTCGGCGGGTTTCAAGAGACCCAGTACTTC
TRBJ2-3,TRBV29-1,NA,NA,CSVDVGRDPDTQYF,TGCAGCGTTGACGTGGGTAGAGATCCAGATACGCAGTATTTT
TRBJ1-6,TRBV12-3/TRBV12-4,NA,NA,CASSLRTGIDSPLHF,TGTGCCAGCAGTTTAAGGACTGGAATTGATTCACCCCTCCACTTT